The 21 T cell receptor beta chains below come from one sample, sequenced in a study of blood T cell repertoires in COVID-19. The protocol was immunoSEQ multiplex PCR, while the TCRdb copy is restricted to in-frame clones and leaves out a portion. The sample records some 270,000 clones, 89% being singletons. Input material: PBMCs or T cells enriched from blood (not recorded which). The source is a middle-aged woman who had recovered from COVID-19.

The CDR3 region is CSVEMGSLKFF. In DNA, the CDR3 is TGCAGCGTTGAGATGGGCTCTCTTAAGTTCTTC. The rearrangement joins TRBV29-1 to TRBJ2-1; no clear D gene. V was trimmed by 3 bases and J by 14 bases, leaving 14 bases between them. The CDR3 sequence is 11 residues long. Germline CDR1 is SQVTM and CDR2 is ANQGSEA.

This clone was counted a single time. The chain has TRBV19 and TRBJ1-2, with 8 bases fitting TRBD1. CDR3 length: 18 amino acids. J lost 4 bases, V lost 4 bases, and 17 bases had no gene match. Germline V lookup: CDR1 LNHDA, CDR2 SQIVND (reference sequence). CDR3 DNA: TGTGCCAGTAGTACCCGTGGTGGTGCAGGGGGCCAACCCTATGGCTACACCTTC. This gives the protein CASSTRGGAGGQPYGYTF.

This clone was seen just once. The chain carries TRBV12-3 or TRBV12-4 and TRBJ1-2; D might be TRBD1 (5 bases). V lost 6 bases and J 5 bases, leaving 13 bases between the germline ends. The CDR3 has 13 residues. The CDR3 sequence: CASSLRAGYGYTF. CDR3 sequence (DNA): TGTGCCAGCAGCCTCAGGGCGGGGTATGGCTACACCTTC.

The chain uses TRBV7-8 and TRBJ2-7, with D perhaps TRBD2 (6 bases). The CDR3 loop spans 14 amino acids. V was trimmed by 3 bases and J by 6 bases, leaving 15 bases between them. Per germline, CDR1 SGHVS and CDR2 FQNEAQ. The DNA for the CDR3 is TGTGCCAGCAGCTTGGGACTGGCTGTGAGCGAGCAGTACTTC. Translation: CASSLGLAVSEQYF.

The gene calls are TRBV29-1 and TRBJ1-2; 8 bases are shared with TRBD1. CDR1 and CDR2 (germline): SQVTM, ANQGSEA. Trimming at V came to 6 bases and at J to 2 bases, leaving 11 bases not matched to a gene. The CDR3 runs 15 residues. This CDR3 reads CSVAGTGTFNYGYTF. The DNA of the CDR3 is TGCAGCGTGGCCGGGACAGGTACCTTCAACTATGGCTACACCTTC.

The chain couples TRBV15 to TRBJ1-2; 10 nucleotides align to TRBD1. This CDR3 is built from 18 residues. The germline CDR1 and CDR2 sequences are LNHNV and YYDKDF (reference sequence). With V trimmed by 5 bases and J by 8 bases, 20 bases remained unmatched. CDR3 amino acids: CATSPSLGQGFKWVGYTF. In DNA form, the CDR3 reads TGTGCCACCAGCCCCAGTTTGGGACAGGGGTTCAAGTGGGTAGGCTACACCTTC.

The chain couples TRBV6-5 to TRBJ1-2; the D gene is possibly TRBD1 (6 bases). The germline V and J ends were trimmed by 8 bases and 6 bases, with 22 bases remaining between them. CDR1 is MNHEY and CDR2 is SVGAGI in the germline V gene. CDR3 length: 15 amino acids. This CDR3 is CASAYHDLYRDGYTF. The CDR3 coding sequence is TGTGCCAGCGCATACCACGATTTATACAGGGATGGCTACACCTTC.

The rearrangement uses TRBV6-5 and TRBJ1-6; perhaps TRBD1 as D (5 bases). From germline, CDR1 is MNHEY and CDR2 SVGAGI. V was trimmed by 0 bases and J by 14 bases, leaving 17 bases between them. This CDR3 has 15 amino acids. CDR3: CASSYSKVRGGTLHF. DNA for the CDR3: TGTGCCAGCAGTTACTCGAAGGTTAGGGGTGGCACCCTCCACTTT.

The chain has TRBV25-1 and TRBJ1-2, with a tentative D call TRBD1 (6 bases). Germline V gene lookup returns CDR1 MGHDK and CDR2 SYGVNS. V shed 5 bases and J shed 2 bases, with 9 bases lying between them. The CDR3 extends over 13 amino acids. The CDR3 is CASSLTGNYGYTF. In nucleotides, the CDR3 is TGTGCCAGCAGTTTAACAGGGAACTATGGCTACACCTTC.

The chain uses TRBV9 and TRBJ1-2; the D gene is possibly TRBD1 (5 bases). Germline V lookup: CDR1 SGDLS, CDR2 YYNGEE. This CDR3 has 12 amino acids. Trimming took 4 bases from V and 6 from J, leaving 10 bases between them. The CDR3 DNA reads as TGTGCCAGCAGCCATCCAGGGAATGGCTACACCTTC. Its protein product is CASSHPGNGYTF. Complete variable domain (other parts from reference TRBV9 and TRBJ1-2): DSGVTQTPKHLITATGQRVTLRCSPRSGDLSVYWYQQSLDQGLQFLIQYYNGEERAKGNILERFSAQQFPDLHSELNLSSLELGDSALYFCASSHPGNGYTFGSGTRLTVV.

This chain connects TRBV5-1 to TRBJ2-3; 11 bases are a match to TRBD2. CDR3 length: 16 residues. J gave up 0 bases and V 4 bases, and 4 bases lay outside the gene matches. From germline, CDR1 is SGHRS and CDR2 YFSETQ. The CDR3 loop reads CASSTGLAGSTDTQYF. The CDR3 coding sequence is TGCGCCAGCAGCACAGGACTAGCGGGTAGCACAGATACGCAGTATTTT.

V is TRBV25-1 and J is TRBJ1-3; D is possibly TRBD1 (5 bases). This CDR3 region has 15 residues. V shed 5 bases and J shed 0 bases, with 11 bases lying between them. Per germline, CDR1 MGHDK and CDR2 SYGVNS. The DNA for the CDR3 is TGTGCCAGCAGTCGGGGGGGAGCCTCTGGAAACACCATATATTTT. Protein product: CASSRGGASGNTIYF.

The rearrangement uses TRBV7-3 and TRBJ2-3; D might be TRBD2 (6 bases). Per germline, CDR1 SGHTA and CDR2 FQGTGA. V lost 5 bases and J lost 6, with 12 bases in between. The CDR3 has 13 residues. The CDR3 here is CASSLLAGDTQYF. CDR3 in DNA: TGTGCCAGCAGCCTACTAGCCGGTGATACGCAGTATTTT. The variable domain in full, completed from reference TRBV7-3 and TRBJ2-3, reads GAGVSQTPSNKVTEKGKYVELRCDPISGHTALYWYRQSLGQGPEFLIYFQGTGAADDSGLPNDRFFAVRPEGSVSTLKIQRTERGDSAVYLCASSLLAGDTQYFGPGTRLTVL.

The V and J genes are TRBV3-1 (or the pseudogene TRBV3-2) and TRBJ2-1; 11 nucleotides match TRBD2. This CDR3 has 17 amino acids. Germline V gives CDR1 LGHDT, CDR2 YNNKEL (reference sequence). Losses at the gene ends were 8 bases for V and 7 bases for J; bases not matched to a gene: 16. CDR3 sequence: CASVPRGGSSGRNEQFF. The CDR3 DNA follows: TGTGCCAGCGTCCCAAGAGGAGGATCTAGCGGGAGGAATGAGCAGTTCTTC.

The J gene is TRBJ1-2, the V gene TRBV3-1 (or the pseudogene TRBV3-2), with TRBD1 matching over 7 bases. CDR3 length: 14 amino acids. Losses at the gene ends were 7 bases for V and 1 base for J; bases not matched to a gene: 6. Germline V CDR1 and CDR2: LGHDT, YNNKEL (reference sequence). As DNA, the CDR3 is TGTGCCAGCACCCAGACAGGGAATAACTATGGCTACACCTTC. This sequence encodes CASTQTGNNYGYTF.

V is TRBV6-2 or TRBV6-3 and J is TRBJ2-2, with 9 bases lining up with TRBD2. Germline CDR1 reads MNHEY; CDR2 reads SVGEGT. Trimming at V came to 3 bases and at J to 4 bases, leaving 6 bases not matched to a gene. The CDR3 length is 16 residues. CDR3 DNA: TGTGCCAGCAGTTATGGAAGCGGGAGGCCCACCGGGGAGCTGTTTTTT. It translates to CASSYGSGRPTGELFF.

Comment on this clone: The junction shows a germline mismatch at one end, possibly a read error. The chain combines TRBV9 with TRBJ1-3; possibly TRBD1 for D (6 bases). Germline CDR1 and CDR2: SGDLS and YYNGEE. There are 17 residues in the CDR3. CDR3 in amino acids: CASSVDSGQSSRNTIYF. The CDR3 nucleotides read TGTGCCAGCAGCGTAGACTCCGGACAGAGCTCTAGAAACACCATATATTTT. Full variable domain (rest looked up from reference TRBV9 and TRBJ1-3): DSGVTQTPKHLITATGQRVTLRCSPRSGDLSVYWYQQSLDQGLQFLIQYYNGEERAKGNILERFSAQQFPDLHSELNLSSLELGDSALYFCASSVDSGQSSRNTIYFGEGSWLTVV.

The gene calls are TRBV12-5 and TRBJ1-1, with D possibly being TRBD1 (6 bases). Per the germline V gene, CDR1 is LGHNT and CDR2 is FRNRAP. The length of the CDR3 is 15 residues. V dropped 6 bases and J dropped 3 bases, with 17 bases sitting between them. DNA of the CDR3: TGTGCTAGTGGCCAACAGGGCCAATGGGACACTGAAGCTTTCTTT. It codes for CASGQQGQWDTEAFF.

The gene calls are TRBV4-2 and TRBJ2-5; 7 bases fit TRBD1. J was trimmed by 0 bases and V by 3 bases; bases with no gene match: 10. In germline, CDR1 is LGHNA, CDR2 YNFKEQ. This CDR3 is built from 17 residues. CDR3 residues: CASSHGVGGSDQETQYF. CDR3 nucleotide sequence: TGTGCCAGCAGCCATGGCGTAGGGGGCAGCGACCAAGAGACCCAGTACTTC.

The rearrangement links TRBV18 to TRBJ1-4, with no clear D. CDR1 and CDR2 (germline): KGHSH, LQKENI. Trimming cost V 6 bases and J 0 bases, with 14 bases left between them. The CDR3 is 16 amino acids. Here the CDR3 DNA reads TGTGCCAGCTCTCCGACTCCACCTGCAACTAATGAAAAACTGTTTTTT. This encodes CASSPTPPATNEKLFF. Full variable domain (missing parts from reference TRBV18 and TRBJ1-4): NAGVMQNPRHLVRRRGQEARLRCSPMKGHSHVYWYRQLPEEGLKFMVYLQKENIIDESGMPKERFSAEFPKEGPSILRIQQVVRGDSAAYFCASSPTPPATNEKLFFGSGTQLSVL.

This chain connects TRBV5-4 to TRBJ2-7; D ambiguous. CDR3 length: 14 amino acids. V lost 2 bases to trimming and J lost 0 bases, with 9 bases between them. The germline gives CDR1 SGHNT, CDR2 YYREEE (reference sequence). CDR3 sequence: CASSFSPSSYEQYF. The CDR3 DNA sequence: TGTGCCAGCAGCTTTTCGCCGAGCTCCTACGAGCAGTACTTC. Based on the CDR3 plus reference TRBV5-4 and TRBJ2-7, the full variable domain is ETGVTQSPTHLIKTRGQQVTLRCSSQSGHNTVSWYQQALGQGPQFIFQYYREEENGRGNFPPRFSGLQFPNYSSELNVNALELDDSALYLCASSFSPSSYEQYFGPGTRLTVT.